The TCR beta chain under discussion was sequenced for a study of T cell responses to AZD1222 COVID-19 vaccine. Study-wide results and caveats: Vaccine-related CD4 TCRs covered spike, predominating at 160-218 and 743-854. The peak T cell response came first, and repertoires were sampled only after it. Among the donors, most were white British and more were female, and clonal diversity was possibly underestimated.

TCRdb's table, derived via immunoSEQ multiplex PCR, lists solely in-frame clones and lacks some. The profile shows 150,000 to 200,000 clones, roughly 94% of them singletons. Note on this clone: Its antigen is unknown.

Doses given second, at about 4 or about 12 weeks, were pooled. Trimming took 6 bases from V and 4 from J, leaving 19 bases between them. Germline V CDR1 and CDR2: LNHDA, SQIVND (reference sequence). This CDR3 has 15 residues. This TCR was recovered from an adult who received the AZD1222 COVID-19 vaccine. Source: peripheral blood, taken 28 days after the second AZD1222 dose. The chain is built from TRBV19 and TRBJ2-7; tentative D call: TRBD1 (5 bases). CDR3 in DNA: TGTGCCAGTAGCAGAGACAGAGGTCCCTTATACGAGCAGTACTTC. Protein product: CASSRDRGPLYEQYF.